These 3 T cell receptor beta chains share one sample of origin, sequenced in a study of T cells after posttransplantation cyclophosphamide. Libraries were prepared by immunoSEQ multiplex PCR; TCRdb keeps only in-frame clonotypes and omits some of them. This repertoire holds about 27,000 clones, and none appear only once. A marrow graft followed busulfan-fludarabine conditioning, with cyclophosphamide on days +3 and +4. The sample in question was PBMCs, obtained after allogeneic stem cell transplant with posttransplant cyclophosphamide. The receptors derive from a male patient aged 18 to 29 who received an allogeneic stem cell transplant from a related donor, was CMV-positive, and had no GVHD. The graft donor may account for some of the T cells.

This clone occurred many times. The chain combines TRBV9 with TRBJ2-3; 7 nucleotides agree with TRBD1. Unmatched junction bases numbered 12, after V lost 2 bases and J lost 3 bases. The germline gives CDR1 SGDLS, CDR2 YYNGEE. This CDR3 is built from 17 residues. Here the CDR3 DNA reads TGTGCCAGCAGCGTCTTGGTAGGGGGCAGGGAAACAGATACGCAGTATTTT. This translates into CASSVLVGGRETDTQYF.

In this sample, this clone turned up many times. CDR3 nucleotides: TGTGCCAGCAGCTTCCAGGGGGCTAATTCACCCCTCCACTTT. Translation: CASSFQGANSPLHF. The chain is built from TRBV7-2 and TRBJ1-6; the match to TRBD1 covers 8 bases. The CDR3 consists of 14 residues. Germline V gives CDR1 SGHTA, CDR2 FQGNSA. V lost 3 bases and J lost 6; bases outside the gene matches: 1. The full variable domain, with the rest looked up from reference TRBV7-2 and TRBJ1-6, is GAGVSQSPSNKVTEKGKDVELRCDPISGHTALYWYRQSLGQGLEFLIYFQGNSAPDKSGLPSDRFSAERTGGSVSTLTIQRTQQEDSAVYLCASSFQGANSPLHFGNGTRLTVT.

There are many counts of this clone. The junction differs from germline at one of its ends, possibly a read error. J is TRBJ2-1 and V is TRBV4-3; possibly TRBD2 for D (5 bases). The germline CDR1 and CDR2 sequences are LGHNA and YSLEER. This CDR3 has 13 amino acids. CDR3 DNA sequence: TGCACCAGCAGCCAGACGTTTAGAGGGGAGCAGTTCTTC. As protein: CTSSQTFRGEQFF.